These 21 T cell receptor beta chains were sequenced from one sample in a study of T cell changes during pregnancy in multiple sclerosis. The assay was immunoSEQ multiplex PCR, and TCRdb's table has in-frame clones only and misses some. The table lists about 48,000 clones, approximately 92% of them singletons. The specimen was CD4+ T cells from peripheral blood mononuclear cells, collected in the second trimester of pregnancy. All receptors come from a female donor in good health, enrolled as a control in a pregnancy study.

The V and J genes are TRBV10-3 and TRBJ2-1, with a tentative D call TRBD2 (7 bases). Deletions cut 0 bases from V and 5 bases from J, with 14 bases between. The length of the CDR3 is 16 residues. CDR1 is ENHRY and CDR2 is SYGVKD in the germline V gene. The CDR3 is CAISESGGVSHNEQFF. The CDR3 DNA sequence: TGTGCCATCAGTGAGTCAGGGGGGGTTTCCCACAATGAGCAGTTCTTC.

This clone was seen only a few times. The rearrangement links TRBV5-4 to TRBJ2-7; 7 positions agree with TRBD1. The CDR3 runs 15 residues. Germline loops: CDR1 SGHNT, CDR2 YYREEE (reference sequence). With V trimmed by 3 bases and J by 0 bases, 6 bases remained unmatched. Here the CDR3 reads CASSSKDRSSYEQYF. In DNA, the CDR3 is TGTGCCAGCAGCTCGAAGGACAGGAGCTCCTACGAGCAGTACTTC.

The rearrangement links TRBV27 to TRBJ2-1, with 12 bases identical to TRBD2. The CDR3 is made up of 17 amino acids. V dropped 2 bases and J dropped 7; count of bases not matched to a gene: 9. Looked up from germline, CDR1 is MNHEY and CDR2 is SMNVEV (reference sequence). CDR3 protein: CASSLPLAGGILNEQFF. Here the CDR3 DNA reads TGTGCCAGCAGTTTACCTCTAGCGGGAGGGATTCTAAATGAGCAGTTCTTC.

This clone was observed once. The rearrangement links TRBV7-6 to TRBJ2-7, with 7 bases identical to TRBD2. This CDR3 comprises 15 residues. The V and J ends lost 1 base and 3 bases, in that order; junction bases with no gene match: 6. Germline V lookup: CDR1 SGHVS, CDR2 FNYEAQ. The CDR3 bases are TGTGCCAGCAGCTTAGGGGGGGGGAGGGTCTACGAGCAGTACTTC. It translates to CASSLGGGRVYEQYF.

This clone has more than one count but fewer than ten. V gene TRBV19 combines with J gene TRBJ1-1; D remains unclear. The CDR3 contains 14 residues. V was cut by 1 base and J by 2 bases, with 8 bases left in between. Germline V gene data show CDR1 as LNHDA and CDR2 as SQIVND (reference sequence). The CDR3 protein is CASSIGQSNTEAFF. In DNA form, the CDR3 reads TGTGCCAGTAGTATAGGTCAGTCAAACACTGAAGCTTTCTTT.

The chain couples TRBV19 to TRBJ2-3; 10 bases are a match to TRBD2. CDR3 length: 17 amino acids. The ends lost 5 bases at V and 6 bases at J; junction bases unmatched: 14. The V gene's germline CDR1 is LNHDA and CDR2 SQIVND (reference sequence). Here the CDR3 DNA reads TGTGCCAGTAGTGACCTGGGGAGCGGGGGGGCTAAGGATACGCAGTATTTT. It codes for CASSDLGSGGAKDTQYF.

The chain joins TRBV9 to TRBJ1-1; 8 bases are shared with TRBD1. Unmatched junction bases numbered 10, after V lost 4 bases and J lost 5 bases. The CDR3 sequence is 15 residues long. CDR1 is SGDLS and CDR2 is YYNGEE in the germline V gene. The CDR3 sequence is CASSTYGQGGTEAFF. The CDR3, as DNA: TGTGCCAGCAGCACCTACGGACAGGGTGGGACTGAAGCTTTCTTT.

This chain uses TRBV7-8 with TRBJ2-7, with D perhaps matching TRBD2 (5 bases). Trimming took off 3 bases at V and 3 bases at J, with 12 bases between the two ends. The CDR3 is 14 residues long. CDR1 is SGHVS, CDR2 FQNEAQ, per germline. CDR3 nucleotide sequence: TGTGCCAGCAGCTTTCGGTGGGAGAGCTACGAGCAGTACTTC. Translating gives CASSFRWESYEQYF.

This clone was seen just once. J is TRBJ2-1 and V is TRBV7-8; tentative D call: TRBD2 (5 bases). Germline CDR1 is SGHVS and CDR2 is FQNEAQ. The CDR3 sequence is 14 residues long. The germline V and J ends were trimmed by 5 bases and 4 bases, with 12 bases remaining between them. The CDR3 DNA reads TGTGCCAGCAGCATCCTCCGGGGTTACAATGAGCAGTTCTTC. It codes for CASSILRGYNEQFF.

This clone was seen a few times. This chain uses TRBV30 with TRBJ1-5; possible D gene TRBD1, 5 bases. This CDR3 is 13 amino acids long. Per the germline V gene, CDR1 is GTSNPN and CDR2 is SVGIG (reference sequence). Between the trimmed V and J ends, which lost 2 bases and 4 bases, there was a span of 9 bases. CDR3 bases: TGTGCCTGGAGTATACAGGTTAATCAGCCCCAGCATTTT. The encoded protein is CAWSIQVNQPQHF.

V gene TRBV11-3 combines with J gene TRBJ2-3; D possibly corresponds to TRBD1 (6 bases). The CDR3 is 14 amino acids. The V and J ends lost 4 bases and 4 bases respectively, with 12 bases between them. Germline V gives CDR1 SGHNT, CDR2 YENEEA. This CDR3 reads CASSSTGLADTQYF. In DNA form, the CDR3 reads TGTGCCAGCAGCTCAACAGGGTTGGCAGATACGCAGTATTTT. Combining the CDR3 with reference TRBV11-3 and TRBJ2-3 gives the whole variable domain EAGVVQSPRYKIIEKKQPVAFWCNPISGHNTLYWYLQNLGQGPELLIRYENEEAVDDSQLPKDRFSAERLKGVDSTLKIQPAELGDSAVYLCASSSTGLADTQYFGPGTRLTVL.

This clone was observed a single time. Other DNA sequences in the sample encode the same CDR3. The gene calls are TRBV29-1 and TRBJ1-2, with no clear D. Germline assignment: CDR1 SQVTM and CDR2 ANQGSEA. This CDR3 has 10 amino acids. V shed 2 bases and J shed 8 bases, with 6 bases lying between them. The CDR3 loop reads CSVETGGYTF. The CDR3 DNA reads as TGCAGCGTTGAAACGGGAGGCTACACCTTC.

This CDR3 is CASSEELGELFF. The CDR3 DNA is TGTGCCAGCAGTGAGGAGCTCGGGGAGCTGTTTTTT. The genes are TRBV2 and TRBJ2-2; D gene unclear. This CDR3 spans 12 amino acids. Trimming removed 3 bases from V and 7 bases from J, with 6 bases in between. The germline V gene has CDR1 SNHLY and CDR2 FYNNEI.

This clone was recorded once. The chain joins TRBV5-1 to TRBJ2-3; 8 bases match TRBD2. The CDR3 is 14 amino acids. Unmatched junction bases numbered 2, after V lost 0 bases and J lost 5 bases. CDR1 is SGHRS, CDR2 YFSETQ, per germline. The chain's CDR3 is CASSLAAGEDTQYF. The CDR3 DNA reads TGCGCCAGCAGCTTGGCAGCGGGGGAAGATACGCAGTATTTT.

This chain connects TRBV2 to TRBJ2-3; D gene ambiguous. Germline lookup yields CDR1 SNHLY and CDR2 FYNNEI. Trimming took 5 bases from V and 2 from J, leaving 11 bases between them. The CDR3 has 14 amino acids. The CDR3 DNA sequence: TGTGCCAGCAGTAGAGGTATTACCACAGATACGCAGTATTTT. Encoded protein: CASSRGITTDTQYF.

This chain joins TRBV11-3 and TRBJ2-2, with TRBD1 as a possible D gene (6 bases). Between the trimmed V and J ends, which lost 10 bases and 6 bases, there was a span of 12 bases. The CDR3 loop spans 12 amino acids. Germline V gives CDR1 SGHNT, CDR2 YENEEA. This CDR3 is CATTGSAGELFF. The DNA for the CDR3 is TGTGCCACCACAGGGAGTGCCGGGGAGCTGTTTTTT.

This chain connects TRBV27 to TRBJ1-1; tentative D call: TRBD1 (6 bases). Trimming removed 6 bases at V and 4 bases at J, with 15 bases between. The CDR3 runs to 14 residues. Germline assignment: CDR1 MNHEY and CDR2 SMNVEV (reference sequence). DNA of the CDR3: TGTGCCAGCAGATTTACAGGGTTAGGCACTGAAGCTTTCTTT. Translated: CASRFTGLGTEAFF.

The rearrangement links TRBV6-1 to TRBJ1-2; TRBD1 agrees at 9 bases. The J segment lost 8 bases and the V segment lost 5 bases, leaving 12 bases of the junction unmatched. CDR1 is MNHNS and CDR2 is SASEGT in the germline V gene. The CDR3 loop spans 15 amino acids. The CDR3 DNA sequence: TGTGCCAGCAGTCTAACACAGGGGGCGCCCTACGGCTACACCTTC. It translates to CASSLTQGAPYGYTF.

V gene TRBV5-1 combines with J gene TRBJ2-5; 7 bases are a match to TRBD1. The CDR3 contains 14 residues. The V and J ends lost 4 bases and 5 bases, in that order; junction bases with no gene match: 8. Germline loops: CDR1 SGHRS, CDR2 YFSETQ. CDR3 in DNA: TGCGCCAGCAGCCGGGTATACAGGGGCGAGACCCAGTACTTC. Translating it yields CASSRVYRGETQYF. The entire variable domain, with the rest obtained from reference TRBV5-1 and TRBJ2-5, is as follows: KAGVTQTPRYLIKTRGQQVTLSCSPISGHRSVSWYQQTPGQGLQFLFEYFSETQRNKGNFPGRFSGRQFSNSRSEMNVSTLELGDSALYLCASSRVYRGETQYFGPGTRLLVL.

The rearrangement joins TRBV5-6 to TRBJ1-2; 10 nucleotides line up with TRBD1. The CDR3 is made up of 16 amino acids. Germline-derived CDR1 and CDR2 are SGHDT and YYEEEE. Trimming at V came to 1 base and at J to 6 bases, leaving 9 bases not matched to a gene. The CDR3 here is CASSLRDRGLSHGYTF. CDR3 DNA: TGTGCCAGCAGCTTGCGAGACAGGGGGCTTTCGCATGGCTACACCTTC.

J is TRBJ2-5 and V is TRBV30; 10 nucleotides match TRBD2. The V and J ends lost 0 bases and 4 bases, in that order; junction bases with no gene match: 11. Germline lookup yields CDR1 GTSNPN and CDR2 SVGIG (reference sequence). CDR3 size: 17 residues. The CDR3 coding sequence is TGTGCCTGGAGTGTATTCTTCCAGCGGGAGGGCCCAGAGACCCAGTACTTC. As protein: CAWSVFFQREGPETQYF.